A single sample gave rise to the 6 T cell receptor beta chains below, sequenced in a study of T cells in Graves' hyperthyroidism and ophthalmopathy. RNA transcripts gave rise to amplified TCR beta CDR3 regions. In the first-round RT-PCR of the TCR CDR3, the HTBI primer set was used. TCRdb re-called the multiplex PCR reads through MiXCR, storing one row per CDR3 protein. The table records 660,000 or so distinct CDR3 sequences, less than 45% of them present only once. Sequencing was performed on peripheral blood or thyroid tissue (not recorded which). These receptors all come from an adult man with Graves' disease, either hyperthyroidism or ophthalmopathy (not recorded which).

V gene TRBV20-1 combines with J gene TRBJ1-2; D is possibly TRBD1 (6 bases). The CDR3 has 13 residues. Trimming cost V 3 bases and J 3 bases, with 11 bases left between them. The V gene's germline CDR1 is DFQATT and CDR2 SNEGSKA (reference sequence). The CDR3: CSASGGRDYGYTF. The CDR3 coding sequence is TGCAGTGCTAGCGGGGGGCGAGACTATGGCTACACCTTC.

Notes on this clonotype: One base away lies a much larger clone, so this may be a sequencing read error. The chain links TRBV7-8 to TRBJ1-6, with 7 bases lining up with TRBD1. The CDR3 length is 15 residues. Germline lookup yields CDR1 SGHVS and CDR2 FQNEAQ. The CDR3 DNA reads as TGTGCCAGCAGTACCTTCGGACAGGTTCAGGCACCCCCCCACTTT. Protein sequence: CASSTFGQVQAPPHF.

The J gene is TRBJ1-3, the V gene TRBV15; D gene ambiguous. Per germline, CDR1 LNHNV and CDR2 YYDKDF (reference sequence). The ends were cut back, 5 bases at V and 8 bases at J, with 22 bases in the middle. CDR3 length: 16 residues. This CDR3 reads CATSRPRRMAVDTIYF. The CDR3 nucleotides read TGTGCCACCAGCCGCCCGAGGAGAATGGCGGTGGACACCATATATTTT.

This sequence joins TRBV2 and TRBJ1-2, with D possibly TRBD1 on 5 matching bases. This CDR3 is 14 amino acids long. Germline V CDR1 and CDR2: SNHLY, FYNNEI. Trimming cost V 7 bases and J 7 bases, with 19 bases left between them. CDR3 protein: CASIITRAPLGYTF. Here the CDR3 DNA reads TGTGCCAGCATCATAACCAGGGCCCCCCTTGGCTACACCTTC.

In nucleotides, the CDR3 is TGTGCCAGCAGTTATGGGGGTGGACCCTATGGCTACACCTTC. This gives the protein CASSYGGGPYGYTF. This chain uses TRBV6-5 with TRBJ1-2; weak D call: TRBD1 (5 bases). The CDR3 extends over 14 amino acids. CDR1 and CDR2 from the germline V gene are MNHEY and SVGAGI. The germline V and J ends were trimmed by 3 bases and 4 bases, with 12 bases remaining between them.

On this clonotype: An end of the junction differs from the germline gene, which may be a read error. The chain couples TRBV4-1 to TRBJ2-7; D possibly corresponds to TRBD2 (5 bases). This CDR3 is 15 amino acids long. Germline V gives CDR1 MGHRA, CDR2 YSYEKL. The CDR3 coding sequence is TGTGCCAGCAGCCAACGAGCGGAAAGTCCCTACGAGCAGTACTTC. Protein: CASSQRAESPYEQYF.